The 24 T cell receptor beta chains below all came from one sample that was sequenced in a study of OX40 agonist ivuxolimab in advanced cancers. Sequenced by immunoSEQ multiplex PCR; TCRdb stores in-frame clones only, minus some. The repertoire consists of roughly 89,000 clones, with approximately 91% occurring once and the leading ten covering about 0.3%. Sequenced material: CD4+ or CD8+ T cells sorted from blood, taken in a trial of the OX40 agonist ivuxolimab. The receptors were sampled from an adult with an advanced solid tumor such as melanoma, head and neck, liver or kidney cancer.

The chain employs TRBV7-9 and TRBJ2-5; TRBD2 matches at 12 bases. In germline, CDR1 is SEHNR, CDR2 FQNEAQ (reference sequence). Trimming at V came to 1 base and at J to 5 bases, leaving 8 bases not matched to a gene. The CDR3 spans 17 residues. The CDR3 loop reads CASSLGASGRAAETQYF. As DNA, the CDR3 is TGTGCCAGCAGCTTAGGAGCTAGCGGGAGGGCCGCCGAGACCCAGTACTTC.

The chain is built from TRBV19 and TRBJ1-5, with 7 bases that match TRBD1. V lost 3 bases to trimming and J lost 2 bases; unmatched junction nucleotides: 1. Germline CDR1 reads LNHDA; CDR2 reads SQIVND (reference sequence). The length of the CDR3 is 14 residues. In DNA form, the CDR3 reads TGTGCCAGTAGTATTCAGGGGGGCAATCAGCCCCAGCATTTT. It yields the protein CASSIQGGNQPQHF.

This sequence joins TRBV6-5 and TRBJ2-5, with a tentative D call TRBD1 (7 bases). V was cut by 6 bases and J by 4 bases, with 18 bases left in between. The germline gives CDR1 MNHEY, CDR2 SVGAGI. The CDR3 spans 15 residues. The chain's CDR3 is CASRETGWRGETQYF. CDR3 sequence (DNA): TGTGCCAGCAGAGAGACAGGGTGGAGGGGAGAGACCCAGTACTTC.

V usage is TRBV7-8 and J usage is TRBJ2-1, with D perhaps matching TRBD1 (7 bases). Between the trimmed V and J ends, which lost 3 bases and 7 bases, there was a span of 19 bases. This CDR3 comprises 16 residues. The V gene's germline CDR1 is SGHVS and CDR2 FQNEAQ. The CDR3 sequence: CASSFRGDSTFNEQFF. The CDR3 DNA reads TGTGCCAGCAGCTTTCGCGGGGACAGCACCTTTAATGAGCAGTTCTTC.

The chain is built from TRBV10-3 and TRBJ2-5, with TRBD2 identical over 12 bases. V was pared by 4 bases and J by 4 bases, with 10 bases of the junction left unmatched. Germline CDR1 is ENHRY and CDR2 is SYGVKD. The CDR3 contains 17 residues. In DNA form, the CDR3 reads TGTGCCATCAGTGGATCCTCGGGACTAGCGGGCGGAGAGACCCAGTACTTC. This translates into CAISGSSGLAGGETQYF.

This chain joins TRBV5-1 and TRBJ2-2; TRBD2 might be the D (6 bases). Germline values: CDR1 SGHRS, CDR2 YFSETQ. The CDR3 is 14 residues long. Trimming removed 1 base at V and 3 bases at J, with 7 bases between. CDR3 loop: CASSLRRDTGELFF. CDR3 nucleotides: TGCGCCAGCAGCTTGAGGAGGGACACCGGGGAGCTGTTTTTT.

The chain has TRBV11-2 and TRBJ2-1; 8 bases match TRBD2. Trimming removed 5 bases from V and 0 bases from J; junction bases left unmatched: 3. Per the germline V gene, CDR1 is SGHAT and CDR2 is FQNNGV. The CDR3 runs to 15 residues. In DNA form, the CDR3 reads TGTGCCAGCAGCATCAGCGGGAGCTCCTACAATGAGCAGTTCTTC. Amino acid sequence: CASSISGSSYNEQFF.

The chain joins TRBV18 to TRBJ1-5; D not resolved. The germline V and J ends were trimmed by 1 base and 6 bases, with 10 bases remaining between them. This CDR3 is built from 14 residues. Germline V lookup: CDR1 KGHSH, CDR2 LQKENI. The CDR3, as DNA: TGTGCCAGCTCACCACAGTCTAGCGGTCAGCCCCAGCATTTT. Translated: CASSPQSSGQPQHF.

This sequence joins TRBV19 and TRBJ2-2, with 7 nucleotides matching TRBD2. This CDR3 comprises 13 residues. With 8 bases clipped from V and 7 bases from J, the junction kept 7 bases outside the gene matches. Germline V gene data show CDR1 as LNHDA and CDR2 as SQIVND (reference sequence). The CDR3 nucleotides are TGTGCCAGTCGGCGGGAGTATGGCGGGGAGCTGTTTTTT. Its translation is CASRREYGGELFF. Supplemented by reference TRBV19 and TRBJ2-2, the full variable domain reads DGGITQSPKYLFRKEGQNVTLSCEQNLNHDAMYWYRQDPGQGLRLIYYSQIVNDFQKGDIAEGYSVSREKKESFPLTVTSAQKNPTAFYLCASRREYGGELFFGEGSRLTVL.

The chain joins TRBV9 to TRBJ2-7; TRBD2 aligns across 15 bases. The CDR3 runs 16 residues. CDR1 and CDR2 from the germline V gene are SGDLS and YYNGEE. V lost 3 bases, J lost 1 base, and 2 bases stayed unmatched. CDR3 protein: CASSEGLAGGSYEQYF. CDR3 bases: TGTGCCAGCAGCGAGGGACTAGCGGGAGGTTCCTACGAGCAGTACTTC.

The V and J genes are TRBV6-1 and TRBJ1-2; a possible D gene is TRBD1 (6 bases). The germline V and J ends were trimmed by 7 bases and 7 bases, with 13 bases remaining between them. The CDR3 totals 12 residues. Germline V gene data show CDR1 as MNHNS and CDR2 as SASEGT. The CDR3 bases are TGTGCCAGCACCAACAGGGATAGTGGCTACACCTTC. Amino acid sequence: CASTNRDSGYTF.

This clone was detected only a few times. The chain links TRBV10-3 to TRBJ1-2; D gene unclear. Germline assignment: CDR1 ENHRY and CDR2 SYGVKD. With 0 bases removed from V and 5 bases from J, the gap between germline ends came to 7 bases. The CDR3 has 13 amino acids. The DNA of the CDR3 is TGTGCCATCAGTGAGTCGCCGACGTATGGCTACACCTTC. This encodes CAISESPTYGYTF.

V is TRBV28 and J is TRBJ2-7; 8 bases align to TRBD1. V gave up 8 bases and J gave up 3 bases; unmatched junction bases: 9. The V gene's germline CDR1 is MDHEN and CDR2 SYDVKM. This CDR3 spans 14 amino acids. This CDR3 reads CASGNFGTGYEQYF. The CDR3 DNA follows: TGTGCCAGCGGAAACTTTGGGACAGGCTACGAGCAGTACTTC.

This sequence joins TRBV29-1 and TRBJ2-7, with D perhaps assigned TRBD1 or TRBD2 (8 bases each). V lost 6 bases, J lost 3 bases, and 21 bases lay in between. Looked up from germline, CDR1 is SQVTM and CDR2 is ANQGSEA. The CDR3 length is 15 residues. Here the CDR3 reads CSVRGGRGPLYEQYF. Written as DNA, the CDR3 is TGCAGCGTCCGGGGGGGCAGGGGGCCCCTCTACGAGCAGTACTTC.

V usage is TRBV9 and J usage is TRBJ2-2; D may be TRBD2 (6 bases). CDR1 SGDLS and CDR2 YYNGEE come from the germline V gene. This CDR3 contains 16 residues. V was pared by 3 bases and J by 7 bases, with 19 bases between. The CDR3 DNA sequence: TGTGCCAGCAGCGCCGTGGACGGGAGAGTGGGCGGGGAGCTGTTTTTT. It translates to CASSAVDGRVGGELFF.

The V call is TRBV2, the J call TRBJ2-3; 14 nucleotides agree with TRBD2. The V gene's germline CDR1 is SNHLY and CDR2 FYNNEI. Unmatched junction bases numbered 2, after V lost 5 bases and J lost 1 base. CDR3 size: 16 residues. Here the CDR3 reads CASSQGLAGGTDTQYF. The CDR3 DNA reads as TGTGCCAGCAGTCAGGGACTAGCGGGAGGCACAGATACGCAGTATTTT.

The chain is built from TRBV19 and TRBJ1-2, with 9 bases matching TRBD1. CDR1 and CDR2 (germline): LNHDA, SQIVND (reference sequence). This CDR3 has 13 residues. Trimming took 5 bases from V and 5 from J; bases not matched to a gene: 3. CDR3: CASSDRGRYGYTF. DNA for the CDR3: TGTGCCAGTAGTGACAGGGGGAGGTATGGCTACACCTTC.

The V call is TRBV6-5, the J call TRBJ2-7, with D possibly TRBD1 on 6 matching bases. CDR3 length: 15 residues. Germline lookup yields CDR1 MNHEY and CDR2 SVGAGI. Trimming removed 0 bases at V and 4 bases at J, with 13 bases between. CDR3 amino acids: CASSYSRDIRYEQYF. The CDR3 DNA reads TGTGCCAGCAGTTACTCGAGGGACATCCGATACGAGCAGTACTTC.

The chain uses TRBV27 and TRBJ1-5; D gene unclear. The ends were cut back, 6 bases at V and 3 bases at J, with 18 bases in the middle. This CDR3 is built from 16 residues. The germline V gene encodes CDR1 MNHEY and CDR2 SMNVEV (reference sequence). CDR3 coding DNA: TGTGCCAGCAGCCGACTGGCGGGGATCGCCAATCAGCCCCAGCATTTT. This gives the protein CASSRLAGIANQPQHF.

V and J are TRBV25-1 and TRBJ2-3; 9 bases are shared with TRBD2. This CDR3 has 15 amino acids. V gave up 3 bases and J gave up 6 bases; unmatched junction bases: 7. Per germline, CDR1 MGHDK and CDR2 SYGVNS. DNA for the CDR3: TGTGCCAGCAGTGACCCGAGGACTAGCGCTGATACGCAGTATTTT. It encodes CASSDPRTSADTQYF. The variable domain in full, completed from reference TRBV25-1 and TRBJ2-3, reads EADIYQTPRYLVIGTGKKITLECSQTMGHDKMYWYQQDPGMELHLIHYSYGVNSTEKGDLSSESTVSRIRTEHFPLTLESARPSHTSQYLCASSDPRTSADTQYFGPGTRLTVL.

This clone occurred a few times. V and J are TRBV28 and TRBJ2-3, with D perhaps given as TRBD1 or TRBD2 (5 bases each). The V gene lost 2 bases and the J gene lost 4 bases, with 13 bases spanning the gap. Germline loops: CDR1 MDHEN, CDR2 SYDVKM. This CDR3 is built from 15 residues. The CDR3 region is CASSLGGELADTQYF. In DNA form, the CDR3 reads TGTGCCAGCAGTTTAGGGGGAGAGTTAGCAGATACGCAGTATTTT.

The V gene is TRBV28, the J gene TRBJ1-1; D ambiguous. Germline-derived CDR1 and CDR2 are MDHEN and SYDVKM. This CDR3 is 15 amino acids long. Trimming stripped 7 bases from V and 2 bases from J, with 17 bases between. The CDR3 spells CASKRGTSGNTEAFF. The CDR3 region has the DNA TGTGCCAGCAAACGTGGCACAAGCGGCAACACTGAAGCTTTCTTT.

V and J are TRBV11-2 and TRBJ2-2; D might be TRBD1 or TRBD2, each matching 5 bases. V was shortened by 0 bases and J by 7 bases, with 15 bases between the two germline ends. This CDR3 region has 16 residues. Per germline, CDR1 SGHAT and CDR2 FQNNGV. CDR3 sequence (DNA): TGTGCCAGCAGCTTAGATCCGGGGACCATTCACGGGGAGCTGTTTTTT. Translated, it gives CASSLDPGTIHGELFF.

This clone was counted between two and nine times. CDR3 in DNA: TGTGCCAGTAGTTGGCAGCGCGGGAACTACGAGCAGTACTTC. Its protein product is CASSWQRGNYEQYF. The chain has TRBV19 and TRBJ2-7; D may be TRBD2 (6 bases). CDR1 is LNHDA and CDR2 is SQIVND in the germline V gene (reference sequence). Trimming cost V 5 bases and J 3 bases, with 14 bases left between them. The CDR3 sequence is 14 residues long.